The 10 T cell receptor beta chains given below trace back to one sample, sequenced in a study of blood T cell repertoires in COVID-19. The method was immunoSEQ multiplex PCR; TCRdb's version includes in-frame clones alone and lacks a portion of them. The sample shows 350,000 to 450,000 clones, 86% of them seen only once. The sample taken for sequencing was peripheral blood. The receptors originated from a woman in her sixties or seventies with COVID-19, enrolled during active disease.

The V call is TRBV4-2, the J call TRBJ2-2; the D is unclear. Between the trimmed V and J ends, which lost 0 bases and 4 bases, there was a span of 12 bases. This CDR3 has 16 amino acids. CDR1 LGHNA and CDR2 YNFKEQ come from the germline V gene. CDR3 residues: CASSQDVLSSTGELFF. The CDR3, as DNA: TGTGCCAGCAGCCAAGACGTTTTATCGAGCACCGGGGAGCTGTTTTTT.

This clone was detected a few times. The chain combines TRBV13 with TRBJ2-1, with 7 bases matching TRBD1. Trimming cost V 4 bases and J 4 bases; bases outside gene matches: 4. CDR1 and CDR2 from the germline V gene are PRHDT and FYEKMQ (reference sequence). The CDR3 is 14 amino acids. In DNA, the CDR3 is TGTGCCAGCAGCTCCAGGGGGAGATACAATGAGCAGTTCTTC. It codes for CASSSRGRYNEQFF.

This chain links TRBV18 with TRBJ1-1, with TRBD1 as a possible D gene (5 bases). The CDR3 is 14 residues long. From germline, CDR1 is KGHSH and CDR2 LQKENI. V lost 5 bases and J lost 5, with 15 bases in between. This CDR3 reads CASSAIMGGTEAFF. CDR3 in DNA: TGTGCCAGCTCAGCCATAATGGGGGGGACTGAAGCTTTCTTT.

The table lists this clone with a few counts. The chain combines TRBV7-8 with TRBJ1-3; possibly TRBD1 for D (5 bases). V shed 3 bases and J shed 7 bases, with 13 bases lying between them. The CDR3 is made up of 14 amino acids. Germline loops: CDR1 SGHVS, CDR2 FQNEAQ. CDR3 bases: TGTGCCAGCAGCTTTTCGCAGGGTCCGAACACCATATATTTT. Protein: CASSFSQGPNTIYF.

The chain combines TRBV7-3 with TRBJ2-1; D is perhaps TRBD2 (6 bases). Looked up from germline, CDR1 is SGHTA and CDR2 is FQGTGA. The CDR3 length is 15 residues. Trimming removed 2 bases from V and 13 bases from J, with 21 bases in between. CDR3 amino acids: CASSLSGEQAAPQFF. The DNA for the CDR3 is TGTGCCAGCAGCTTATCGGGAGAACAGGCCGCGCCCCAGTTCTTC.

DNA for the CDR3: TGCAGCGTTCAAAGGCAGGGGAACACTGAAGCTTTCTTT. It specifies CSVQRQGNTEAFF. This chain links TRBV29-1 with TRBJ1-1, with D possibly TRBD1 on 5 matching bases. Trimming stripped 5 bases from V and 1 base from J, with 11 bases between. Germline loops: CDR1 SQVTM, CDR2 ANQGSEA. The CDR3 loop spans 13 amino acids.

This clone was found a few times. V and J are TRBV6-1 and TRBJ2-7; TRBD1 matches at 7 bases. This CDR3 is 16 amino acids long. The germline V gene encodes CDR1 MNHNS and CDR2 SASEGT. The ends lost 4 bases at V and 4 bases at J; junction bases unmatched: 13. The CDR3 coding sequence is TGTGCCAGCAGTGCCGGTTCTGGGACAGTGGTTTACGAGCAGTACTTC. Translated, it gives CASSAGSGTVVYEQYF.

The rearrangement links TRBV19 to TRBJ2-5; 10 bases fit TRBD2. Germline CDR1 is LNHDA and CDR2 is SQIVND (reference sequence). This CDR3 is built from 16 residues. The junction had 7 bases not matched to a gene; V was cut back by 4 bases and J by 2 bases. DNA of the CDR3: TGTGCCAGTAGTACCTCCTTAGCGGGGGGACAAGAGACCCAGTACTTC. This sequence encodes CASSTSLAGGQETQYF.

The rearrangement links TRBV7-8 to TRBJ1-5; 9 bases are a match to TRBD1. The CDR3 is made up of 15 amino acids. CDR1 and CDR2 (germline): SGHVS, FQNEAQ. V was pared by 0 bases and J by 6 bases, with 3 bases of the junction left unmatched. CDR3 in amino acids: CASSLAGTGSQPQHF. As DNA, the CDR3 is TGTGCCAGCAGCTTAGCCGGGACAGGGAGTCAGCCCCAGCATTTT. The variable domain in full, with the rest retrieved from reference TRBV7-8 and TRBJ1-5, is GAGVSQSPRYKVAKRGQDVALRCDPISGHVSLFWYQQALGQGPEFLTYFQNEAQLDKSGLPSDRFFAERPEGSVSTLKIQRTQQEDSAVYLCASSLAGTGSQPQHFGDGTRLSIL.

This sequence joins TRBV4-1 and TRBJ2-7; 13 bases line up with TRBD2. The CDR3 spans 19 residues. Germline loops: CDR1 MGHRA, CDR2 YSYEKL. Losses at the gene ends were 5 bases for V and 0 bases for J; bases not matched to a gene: 13. The CDR3 DNA sequence: TGCGCCAGCAGCGGCCACCGGACTAGCGGGGGCCAATCCTCCTACGAGCAGTACTTC. Residues: CASSGHRTSGGQSSYEQYF.